The present TCR beta chain was sequenced within a study of T cell responses to AZD1222 COVID-19 vaccine. General study points: The span of vaccine-associated CD4 TCRs extended across spike, with dominance at 160-218 and 743-854. In the spike-specific TCR repertoire, nearly half reportedly target unmutated variant regions. Two AZD1222 doses significantly raised spike-specific TCR breadth and depth over controls.

Sequencing was performed with immunoSEQ multiplex PCR; in TCRdb, only in-frame clones are kept and a portion is missing. Here the sample spans 100,000 to 150,000 clones, around 90% being singletons. Comments on this clone: Its target is unknown.

Trimming left V 0 bases short and J 1 base short, with 2 bases between. Germline V gene sequence: CDR1 KGHSH, CDR2 LQKENI. The CDR3 consists of 13 residues. The receptor was isolated from an adult who received the MenACWY meningococcal vaccine as a control. The sample in question was peripheral blood, obtained 28 days after the second dose of the MenACWY control vaccine. V gene TRBV18 combines with J gene TRBJ2-3, with D unresolved. CDR3: CASSPPRTDTQYF. CDR3 coding DNA: TGTGCCAGCTCACCACCACGCACAGATACGCAGTATTTT.